This T cell receptor beta chain was captured in a study of identical twins. All donors were healthy Caucasians. Germline V lookup: CDR1 LGHNA, CDR2 YSLEER. Trimming shortened V by 0 bases and J by 4 bases, and 12 bases separated the two germline ends. CDR3 size: 15 residues. On this clonotype itself: The antigen remains unidentified.

A universal primer site was added by template switching, and unique molecular identifiers were carried by the cDNA. TCRdb recomputed calls from the 5' RACE reads with MiXCR, one row per CDR3 protein. The data contain about 240,000 distinct CDR3 sequences, under 12% of them singletons. Broader study findings: Fewer insertions characterized abundant cord blood beta clonotypes, whereas memory repertoires showed none. Without tracking the same donors, conclusions rested on cross-sectional statistical analysis.

The source is a man aged 50 to 59 in good health. The source material was memory T cells sorted from blood. The V gene is TRBV4-3, the J gene TRBJ2-5, with D uncertain. This CDR3 is CASSQEGQPGETQYF. DNA of the CDR3: TGCGCCAGCAGCCAAGAGGGCCAGCCGGGAGAGACCCAGTACTTC.